The clone carrying this TCR beta chain occurred a few times. This sample is drawn from a study of blood T cell repertoires in COVID-19. Study overall: Sample material is recorded as cDNA or gDNA derived from T cells, B-cell-depleted T cells, or PBMCs.

Per the germline V gene, CDR1 is SGHRS and CDR2 is YFSETQ. V trimming: 0 bases; J trimming: 13 bases; junction bases outside the gene matches: 19. The CDR3 loop spans 17 amino acids. Participants were placed into cohorts based on the clinical history they reported. Authors' methods: Estimates of nucleated cell counts were drawn from the amplification of reference gene primers. Produced via immunoSEQ multiplex PCR; TCRdb's table is partial and in-frame only. That table furnishes V, J and clone size, whereas the DNA furnished D and trimming. The repertoire holds about 130,000 clones, 70% to 90% seen once, with around 2.5% in the top ten.

The chain has TRBV5-1 and TRBJ1-1, with 9 bases lining up with TRBD1. The material sequenced was PBMCs or T cells enriched from blood (not recorded which). The clonotype originates from a woman in her fifties or sixties who had recovered from COVID-19. Written as DNA, the CDR3 is TGCGCCAGCAGCTTGGTCCCCCGACAGGGGGATGTTTATGGGGGTTTCTTT. Translation: CASSLVPRQGDVYGGFF. Full variable domain (rest looked up from reference TRBV5-1 and TRBJ1-1): KAGVTQTPRYLIKTRGQQVTLSCSPISGHRSVSWYQQTPGQGLQFLFEYFSETQRNKGNFPGRFSGRQFSNSRSEMNVSTLELGDSALYLCASSLVPRQGDVYGGFFGQGTRLTVV.